This TCR beta chain was profiled in a study of post-analysis software for immune sequencing data. Trimming removed 8 bases from V and 0 bases from J, with 7 bases in between. This CDR3 is 12 amino acids long. Concerning this clonotype itself: Its target is not known.

Incorporated into the TCR beta cDNA libraries were unique molecular identifiers, which served to reduce PCR and sequencing biases. TCRdb redid the calling of the PCR reads with MiXCR, one entry per CDR3 protein. The data show about 620,000 distinct CDR3 sequences, with around 44% seen just once and around 1.7% held by the top ten. Study-wide results and limits: Compared with controls, patients had more of about 5 TRBV segments, including TRBV5-6, TRBV5-1 and TRBV20-1. By F measure, strong co-clustering occurred among samples prepared in the same batch.

The specimen sequenced was blood. This receptor was taken from a girl aged 5-17 years with multiple sclerosis. The V gene is TRBV12-3 or TRBV12-4, the J gene TRBJ1-1; D is ambiguous. The DNA of the CDR3 is TGTGCCAGCGGACTCATGAACACTGAAGCTTTCTTT. Protein sequence: CASGLMNTEAFF.